This TCR beta chain comes out of a study of T cell responses to AZD1222 COVID-19 vaccine. TCRdb keeps only in-frame clones here, not all; method: immunoSEQ multiplex PCR. This table has around 130,000 clones, 85% to 90% appearing once. Whole-study findings and limits: Targets within unmutated variant regions were reportedly found for nearly half of spike-specific TCRs.

This clone occurred a few times. Its antigen is still unknown. This TCR derives from an adult in good health. Sequenced here: peripheral blood, sampled on day 0 of AZD1222 vaccination.

This CDR3 is CASSITGDYGYTF. The CDR3 DNA sequence: TGCGCCAGCAGCATCACAGGGGACTATGGCTACACCTTC. J is TRBJ1-2 and V is TRBV5-1; 7 positions agree with TRBD1. CDR3 size: 13 residues. Trimming cost V 4 bases and J 3 bases; bases outside gene matches: 3. The germline gives CDR1 SGHRS, CDR2 YFSETQ.